The clone carrying this T cell receptor beta chain showed up just once. What it binds is not known. The sample originates from a study of CD8+CD57+ T cells in acquired aplastic anemia. At the level of the study: The sorted CD4+ and CD8+ cells yielded an average approximately 3.3 ug of DNA. The average read count for CD4+ cells in healthy donors was about 9.9 million. Study-wide points: Controls did not differ significantly from patients in CD8+ Simpson's diversity. Patients and controls shared nearly 30 CD8+ CDR3 sequences, which appeared highly expressed in patients and within their immunodominant clones.

TCR beta VDJ and CDR3 profiling used genomic DNA as template. TCRdb passed the reads through MiXCR, listing each CDR3 protein once. This sample has about 190,000 distinct CDR3 sequences, with 50% to 55% found just once. The CDR3 has 13 residues. Germline values: CDR1 LNHDA, CDR2 SQIVND (reference sequence). V was clipped by 7 bases and J by 3 bases, with 12 bases between them. The receptor's source is a human donor in good health, serving as a control. The rearrangement joins TRBV19 to TRBJ2-5, with D perhaps matching TRBD2 (5 bases). The sequenced sample was sorted CD4+, CD8+, or CD8+CD57+ T cells (not recorded which) from PBMCs. The CDR3 reads CASKEASKETQYF. Here the CDR3 DNA reads TGTGCCAGTAAGGAGGCATCTAAAGAGACCCAGTACTTC.